Below, 27 T cell receptor beta chains from the same sample are listed, as sequenced in a study of cytomegalovirus exposure and HLA in healthy donors. Vbeta (60) and Jbeta (13) primers were used in the PCR. The table came from immunoSEQ multiplex PCR; TCRdb's copy has only in-frame clones and leaves some out. Found here are 100,000 to 150,000 clones, about 80% of them singletons; the top ten hold approximately 3.6%. The sample comprised PBMCs. These TCRs come from a middle-aged woman in good health and CMV-seropositive.

The chain couples TRBV7-2 to TRBJ1-1; the D is unclear. Per germline, CDR1 SGHTA and CDR2 FQGNSA. V lost 3 bases and J lost 7, with 3 bases in between. The CDR3 extends over 10 amino acids. CDR3 loop: CASSFNEAFF. CDR3 in DNA: TGTGCCAGCAGCTTTAATGAAGCTTTCTTT.

The genes are TRBV19 and TRBJ1-5; D is undetermined. CDR1 and CDR2 (germline): LNHDA, SQIVND (reference sequence). The V and J ends lost 3 bases and 5 bases respectively, with 5 bases between them. The CDR3 contains 12 residues. As DNA, the CDR3 is TGTGCCAGTAGTATCCAGGATCAGCCCCAGCATTTT. Its translation is CASSIQDQPQHF.

The gene calls are TRBV7-9 and TRBJ2-5, with D perhaps matching TRBD1 (5 bases). V was trimmed by 2 bases and J by 5 bases, leaving 18 bases between them. Germline assignment: CDR1 SEHNR and CDR2 FQNEAQ (reference sequence). This CDR3 comprises 16 residues. CDR3 coding DNA: TGTGCCAGCAGCTTATGGGGCCGCTCGGAGTGGGAGACCCAGTACTTC. This encodes CASSLWGRSEWETQYF.

This clone is a singleton in its sample. The V call is TRBV6-6, the J call TRBJ1-5; TRBD1 might be the D (5 bases). CDR1 MNHNY and CDR2 SVGAGI come from the germline V gene (reference sequence). CDR3 length: 15 amino acids. V was pared by 2 bases and J by 2 bases, with 10 bases between. In DNA form, the CDR3 reads TGTGCCAGCAGTTACGGGGGGTATGGCAATCAGCCCCAGCATTTT. Encoded protein: CASSYGGYGNQPQHF.

This chain joins TRBV27 and TRBJ2-2, with 8 bases identical to TRBD2. V lost 5 bases, J lost 4 bases, and 9 bases stayed unmatched. CDR1 and CDR2 (germline): MNHEY, SMNVEV (reference sequence). CDR3 length: 16 amino acids. CDR3 loop: CASSPRLRGGTGELFF. As DNA, the CDR3 is TGTGCCAGCAGTCCTCGCCTTCGGGGGGGCACCGGGGAGCTGTTTTTT.

The sample holds one count of this clone. The J gene is TRBJ2-7, the V gene TRBV5-4, with 8 nucleotides matching TRBD2. J gave up 3 bases and V 0 bases, and 5 bases lay outside the gene matches. The CDR3 loop spans 15 amino acids. The germline CDR1 and CDR2 sequences are SGHNT and YYREEE (reference sequence). CDR3: CASSLDQAGVYEQYF. In DNA form, the CDR3 reads TGTGCCAGCAGCTTGGATCAAGCGGGAGTCTACGAGCAGTACTTC.

The V and J genes are TRBV7-2 and TRBJ1-1; 8 nucleotides match TRBD1. Germline CDR1 is SGHTA and CDR2 is FQGNSA. This CDR3 is built from 14 residues. J lost 5 bases, V lost 5 bases, and 7 bases had no gene match. The CDR3 protein is CASSDSGGWTEAFF. The CDR3 DNA is TGTGCCAGCAGCGATTCAGGGGGCTGGACTGAAGCTTTCTTT. Full variable domain (remainder filled in from reference TRBV7-2 and TRBJ1-1): GAGVSQSPSNKVTEKGKDVELRCDPISGHTALYWYRQSLGQGLEFLIYFQGNSAPDKSGLPSDRFSAERTGGSVSTLTIQRTQQEDSAVYLCASSDSGGWTEAFFGQGTRLTVV.

The chain combines TRBV5-6 with TRBJ2-1; D possibly corresponds to TRBD2 (5 bases). Trimming left V 1 base short and J 4 bases short, with 15 bases between. Germline loops: CDR1 SGHDT, CDR2 YYEEEE. The CDR3 runs 16 residues. The CDR3 region is CASSLSVSATYNEQFF. DNA of the CDR3: TGTGCCAGCAGCTTGTCTGTTAGCGCTACGTACAATGAGCAGTTCTTC. Full variable domain (remainder filled in from reference TRBV5-6 and TRBJ2-1): DAGVTQSPTHLIKTRGQQVTLRCSPKSGHDTVSWYQQALGQGPQFIFQYYEEEERQRGNFPDRFSGHQFPNYSSELNVNALLLGDSALYLCASSLSVSATYNEQFFGPGTRLTVL.

This chain connects TRBV5-7 to TRBJ2-7; 9 bases fit TRBD1. TRBV5-7 counts as an open reading frame of uncertain function. The CDR3 runs 14 residues. Losses at the gene ends were 4 bases for V and 0 bases for J; bases not matched to a gene: 2. CDR3 nucleotide sequence: TGTGCCAGCAGCGGGGACAGGGACTCCTACGAGCAGTACTTC. Encoded protein: CASSGDRDSYEQYF.

The chain couples TRBV5-1 to TRBJ2-1; TRBD2 agrees at 12 bases. V shed 5 bases, J shed 9 bases, and the junction held 12 bases outside the gene matches. Per the germline V gene, CDR1 is SGHRS and CDR2 is YFSETQ. CDR3 length equals 16 residues. The CDR3 here is CASSYGLAGRVGEQFF. CDR3 in DNA: TGCGCCAGCAGTTATGGACTAGCGGGGAGGGTAGGTGAGCAGTTCTTC.

The rearrangement joins TRBV6-1 to TRBJ2-2, with 8 bases that match TRBD2. Losses at the gene ends were 8 bases for V and 1 base for J; bases not matched to a gene: 3. This CDR3 region has 14 residues. Looked up from germline, CDR1 is MNHNS and CDR2 is SASEGT. The CDR3 nucleotides read TGTGCCAGCGAGACTAGCGTGAACACCGGGGAGCTGTTTTTT. This sequence encodes CASETSVNTGELFF.

The rearrangement joins TRBV4-1 to TRBJ2-1; 8 bases fit TRBD1. This CDR3 has 16 residues. Trimming cost V 0 bases and J 2 bases; bases outside gene matches: 3. The V gene's germline CDR1 is MGHRA and CDR2 YSYEKL. The CDR3 region is CASSQDVTGAYNEQFF. DNA of the CDR3: TGCGCCAGCAGCCAAGATGTGACAGGGGCCTACAATGAGCAGTTCTTC.

In its sample, this clone was seen once. This chain links TRBV19 with TRBJ2-5, with 9 bases lining up with TRBD1. The V and J ends lost 5 bases and 2 bases, in that order; junction bases with no gene match: 3. The germline V gene encodes CDR1 LNHDA and CDR2 SQIVND (reference sequence). The CDR3 contains 14 residues. The CDR3 sequence is CASSAGTGQETQYF. The DNA for the CDR3 is TGTGCCAGTAGTGCTGGGACAGGGCAAGAGACCCAGTACTTC.

The chain links TRBV19 to TRBJ2-3; 12 bases are shared with TRBD2. V was clipped by 8 bases and J by 2 bases; unmatched bases: 8. This CDR3 region has 16 residues. CDR1 and CDR2 (germline): LNHDA, SQIVND (reference sequence). The CDR3 sequence is CASRIGLAGPTDTQYF. The CDR3 DNA sequence: TGTGCCAGTCGGATCGGACTAGCGGGACCCACAGATACGCAGTATTTT.

Written as DNA, the CDR3 is TGTGCCAGCAGTTTACCCAGGACTACATTCTACTACGAGCAGTACTTC. Residues: CASSLPRTTFYYEQYF. The chain uses TRBV28 and TRBJ2-7, with D perhaps TRBD2 (6 bases). The germline V gene has CDR1 MDHEN and CDR2 SYDVKM. This CDR3 has 16 residues. V gave up 2 bases and J gave up 3 bases, with 17 bases separating them.

This clone was counted a few times. The chain carries TRBV28 and TRBJ1-5, with D perhaps matching TRBD1 (6 bases). The CDR3 totals 15 residues. Germline V lookup: CDR1 MDHEN, CDR2 SYDVKM. Trimming pared 6 bases from V and 2 bases from J, leaving 14 bases between. CDR3 region: CASRSTGLGNQPQHF. The CDR3 region has the DNA TGTGCCAGCAGATCTACAGGGTTAGGCAATCAGCCCCAGCATTTT.

The genes are TRBV4-1 and TRBJ2-1, with TRBD2 identical over 9 bases. The CDR3 sequence is 16 residues long. The V segment lost 3 bases and the J segment 6 bases; nucleotides outside the gene matches: 9. Germline loops: CDR1 MGHRA, CDR2 YSYEKL. The CDR3 sequence: CASSHRTSASVNEQFF. The CDR3 DNA sequence: TGCGCCAGCAGCCATAGGACTAGCGCGAGTGTCAATGAGCAGTTCTTC.

The rearrangement links TRBV5-8 to TRBJ2-7, with TRBD2 matching over 10 bases. The CDR3 extends over 12 amino acids. Per the germline V gene, CDR1 is SGHTS and CDR2 is YDEGEE. V shed 7 bases, J shed 7 bases, and the junction held 5 bases outside the gene matches. The CDR3 protein is CASSSGSLEQYF. The CDR3 coding sequence is TGTGCCAGCTCTAGCGGGAGCCTGGAGCAGTACTTC.

The rearrangement joins TRBV28 to TRBJ1-1; D possibly corresponds to TRBD1 (6 bases). This CDR3 contains 14 residues. Between the trimmed V and J ends, which lost 5 bases and 6 bases, there was a span of 16 bases. The germline gives CDR1 MDHEN, CDR2 SYDVKM. The CDR3 here is CASSSWGGGSEAFF. The CDR3 DNA reads as TGTGCCAGCAGTAGTTGGGGGGGCGGGTCTGAAGCTTTCTTT.

The rearrangement uses TRBV4-3 and TRBJ1-4, with D uncertain. The CDR3 has 15 amino acids. Trimming left V 1 base short and J 4 bases short, with 10 bases between. The germline V gene encodes CDR1 LGHNA and CDR2 YSLEER. DNA for the CDR3: TGCGCCAGCAGCCAAGTCCGGGGTCTTAATGAAAAACTGTTTTTT. This sequence encodes CASSQVRGLNEKLFF.

The genes are TRBV9 and TRBJ2-1, with TRBD2 identical over 10 bases. The CDR3 has 16 amino acids. Germline values: CDR1 SGDLS, CDR2 YYNGEE. With 2 bases clipped from V and 7 bases from J, the junction kept 9 bases outside the gene matches. CDR3 bases: TGTGCCAGCAGCGTGTCTCTAGCGGGAGTGGGGAATGAGCAGTTCTTC. As protein: CASSVSLAGVGNEQFF.

The chain recombines TRBV4-1 with TRBJ2-7; tentative D call: TRBD1 (5 bases). The V gene's germline CDR1 is MGHRA and CDR2 YSYEKL. Trimming cost V 1 base and J 1 base, with 11 bases left between them. The CDR3 sequence is 15 residues long. CDR3 residues: CASSQAQGGSYEQYF. The CDR3 region has the DNA TGCGCCAGCAGCCAAGCCCAGGGCGGATCCTACGAGCAGTACTTC.

This chain connects TRBV9 to TRBJ1-4; 9 nucleotides align to TRBD1. Germline V gene data show CDR1 as SGDLS and CDR2 as YYNGEE. Trimming at V came to 4 bases and at J to 8 bases, leaving 9 bases not matched to a gene. The CDR3 sequence is 15 residues long. CDR3 protein: CASSTRTGEGEKLFF. In nucleotides, the CDR3 is TGTGCCAGCAGCACGCGGACAGGGGAGGGGGAAAAACTGTTTTTT.

This chain links TRBV18 with TRBJ2-1; D possibly corresponds to TRBD1 (5 bases). V shed 0 bases and J shed 6 bases, with 12 bases lying between them. Germline assignment: CDR1 KGHSH and CDR2 LQKENI. This CDR3 has 15 amino acids. The CDR3, as DNA: TGTGCCAGCTCACCACCGGGCCAGGGTACCAATGAGCAGTTCTTC. It translates to CASSPPGQGTNEQFF.

This chain uses TRBV11-3 with TRBJ2-7; the match to TRBD2 covers 12 bases. The CDR3 is 15 amino acids. CDR1 is SGHNT, CDR2 YENEEA, per germline. Trimming took 5 bases from V and 1 from J; bases not matched to a gene: 3. The CDR3 coding sequence is TGTGCCAGCAGCCTGGGACTAGCGGGTTCCTACGAGCAGTACTTC. Amino acid sequence: CASSLGLAGSYEQYF.

The rearrangement uses TRBV2 and TRBJ2-1; unclear D gene. The CDR3 length is 13 residues. The germline CDR1 and CDR2 sequences are SNHLY and FYNNEI. V was pared by 3 bases and J by 1 base, with 4 bases between. CDR3 sequence (DNA): TGTGCCAGCAGTGAGTCTTCCTACAATGAGCAGTTCTTC. Translated: CASSESSYNEQFF.

The CDR3 sequence: CAAGETGYNEQFF. CDR3 coding DNA: TGTGCAGCAGGTGAGACAGGCTACAATGAGCAGTTCTTC. V gene TRBV19 combines with J gene TRBJ2-1, with D maybe TRBD1 (6 bases). There are 13 residues in the CDR3. The V gene's germline CDR1 is LNHDA and CDR2 SQIVND (reference sequence).